This record concerns one T cell receptor beta chain sequence. The germline CDR1 and CDR2 sequences are DFQATT and SNEGSKA (reference sequence). Unmatched junction bases numbered 8, after V lost 5 bases and J lost 0 bases. CDR3 size: 16 residues. Uncontrolled infection, other autoimmune disease, pregnancy or lactation excluded patients. This record comes from a study of T cells in Graves' hyperthyroidism and ophthalmopathy. As for the study in general: Any treatment followed the collection of peripheral blood at initial diagnosis.

RNA transcripts served as the template for amplifying TCR beta CDR3 regions. Initially, a first-round RT-PCR of the TCR CDR3 employed the HTBI primer set. TCRdb fed the multiplex PCR reads into MiXCR, producing one record per CDR3 protein. The sample has about 710,000 distinct CDR3 sequences, over 15% seen once; the top ten hold over 7.5%. The chain employs TRBV20-1 and TRBJ2-1; 9 bases line up with TRBD2. Specimen: blood. The receptor was derived from a man aged 18 to 30 with Graves' hyperthyroidism. CDR3 nucleotides: TGCAGTGCTCTTGGGACTAGCAGGAGCTCCTACAATGAGCAGTTCTTC. Translation gives CSALGTSRSSYNEQFF.